The 28 T cell receptor beta chains below were found in one sample sequenced in a study of CD8 T cells in ankylosing spondylitis. TCRdb recomputed calls from the 5' RACE reads with MiXCR, one row per CDR3 protein. Among 250,000 or so distinct CDR3 sequences listed, 15% to 20% were seen once. The sample was blood, either unsorted or a sorted T cell fraction (not recorded which). All receptors come from a male donor with ankylosing spondylitis or in good health (not recorded which).

This chain connects TRBV29-1 to TRBJ2-7; 8 bases agree with TRBD1. V dropped 3 bases and J dropped 2; count of bases not matched to a gene: 6. This CDR3 has 14 residues. Germline assignment: CDR1 SQVTM and CDR2 ANQGSEA. The CDR3 coding sequence is TGCAGCGTTGAGGGGGCAGGGGGCACCTACGAGCAGTACTTC. Translating gives CSVEGAGGTYEQYF.

This clonotype has just a few counts. J is TRBJ1-2 and V is TRBV10-3; 7 bases align to TRBD1. V was pared by 5 bases and J by 5 bases, with 14 bases of the junction left unmatched. The germline V gene has CDR1 ENHRY and CDR2 SYGVKD. The CDR3 runs to 16 residues. CDR3 in amino acids: CAISPLQGSSRYGYTF. The CDR3 DNA is TGTGCCATCAGTCCTTTACAGGGGTCGTCGAGGTATGGCTACACCTTC.

This clonotype was seen only a few times. The rearrangement joins TRBV5-6 to TRBJ1-5; possibly TRBD1 for D (5 bases). Looked up from germline, CDR1 is SGHDT and CDR2 is YYEEEE. The CDR3 has 13 amino acids. The V end lost 0 bases, the J end lost 6 bases, and 7 bases lay between the germline ends. The CDR3: CASSLGGVQPQHF. CDR3 sequence (DNA): TGTGCCAGCAGCTTGGGGGGGGTTCAGCCCCAGCATTTT. The complete variable domain, with remaining parts taken from reference TRBV5-6 and TRBJ1-5, reads DAGVTQSPTHLIKTRGQQVTLRCSPKSGHDTVSWYQQALGQGPQFIFQYYEEEERQRGNFPDRFSGHQFPNYSSELNVNALLLGDSALYLCASSLGGVQPQHFGDGTRLSIL.

V is TRBV2 and J is TRBJ2-6, with D possibly matching TRBD1 (5 bases). Germline values: CDR1 SNHLY, CDR2 FYNNEI. There are 15 residues in the CDR3. The ends were cut back, 8 bases at V and 4 bases at J, with 15 bases in the middle. This CDR3 reads CASSDPRTGANVLTF. DNA for the CDR3: TGTGCCAGCTCAGATCCCCGGACAGGGGCCAACGTCCTGACTTTC.

This chain joins TRBV4-1 and TRBJ2-5, with D unresolved. The CDR3 loop spans 13 amino acids. Germline V gene lookup returns CDR1 MGHRA and CDR2 YSYEKL. The V end lost 4 bases, the J end lost 5 bases, and 11 bases lay between the germline ends. CDR3: CASSLFLGETQYF. CDR3 bases: TGCGCCAGCAGCCTTTTCCTCGGGGAGACCCAGTACTTC.

The chain combines TRBV5-1 with TRBJ1-6; D gene ambiguous. Germline V gives CDR1 SGHRS, CDR2 YFSETQ. Trimming took 4 bases from V and 0 from J, leaving 8 bases between them. CDR3 size: 15 residues. The CDR3 bases are TGCGCCAGCAGCGACCGGGGCTCCTATAATTCACCCCTCCACTTT. Translating it yields CASSDRGSYNSPLHF. The variable domain in full, with the rest retrieved from reference TRBV5-1 and TRBJ1-6, is KAGVTQTPRYLIKTRGQQVTLSCSPISGHRSVSWYQQTPGQGLQFLFEYFSETQRNKGNFPGRFSGRQFSNSRSEMNVSTLELGDSALYLCASSDRGSYNSPLHFGNGTRLTVT.

Only a few counts were recorded for this clonotype. The chain employs TRBV6-5 and TRBJ2-5, with 7 bases lining up with TRBD2. Germline-derived CDR1 and CDR2 are MNHEY and SVGAGI. The length of the CDR3 is 14 residues. The junction had 3 bases not matched to a gene; V was cut back by 2 bases and J by 3 bases. The CDR3 DNA sequence: TGTGCCAGCAGTTACCTGGGGAGGGAAGAGACCCAGTACTTC. This translates into CASSYLGREETQYF.

The table lists this clonotype with a few counts. The chain recombines TRBV20-1 with TRBJ2-7; 7 positions agree with TRBD1. The J segment lost 2 bases and the V segment lost 6 bases, leaving 13 bases of the junction unmatched. The CDR3 is 15 residues long. The germline V gene has CDR1 DFQATT and CDR2 SNEGSKA (reference sequence). The CDR3 region has the DNA TGCAGTGCACGAGACAGGGATTTTATCGCCTACGAGCAGTACTTC. Translating gives CSARDRDFIAYEQYF.

The chain combines TRBV5-5 with TRBJ2-1; D assignment may be TRBD1 or TRBD2 (5 bases each). The CDR3 extends over 16 amino acids. Between the trimmed V and J ends, which lost 5 bases and 6 bases, there was a span of 21 bases. The germline V gene has CDR1 SGHKS and CDR2 YYEKEE (reference sequence). CDR3 in DNA: TGTGCCAGCAGACGTATAGCGTCCTTGGGGGTCAATGAGCAGTTCTTC. Amino acids: CASRRIASLGVNEQFF.

This clonotype has just a few counts. The gene calls are TRBV25-1 and TRBJ2-1; 12 bases align to TRBD1. J was trimmed by 8 bases and V by 4 bases; bases with no gene match: 9. The CDR3 has 16 amino acids. Germline assignment: CDR1 MGHDK and CDR2 SYGVNS. CDR3 sequence (DNA): TGTGCCAGCAGTGGAATCCGGGACAGGGGGCATTATGAGCAGTTCTTC. It specifies CASSGIRDRGHYEQFF. The full variable domain, in which reference TRBV25-1 and TRBJ2-1 provide the parts outside the CDR3, is EADIYQTPRYLVIGTGKKITLECSQTMGHDKMYWYQQDPGMELHLIHYSYGVNSTEKGDLSSESTVSRIRTEHFPLTLESARPSHTSQYLCASSGIRDRGHYEQFFGPGTRLTVL.

The chain combines TRBV11-2 with TRBJ2-4; D is ambiguous. The CDR3 contains 11 residues. V dropped 6 bases and J dropped 7 bases, with 7 bases sitting between them. Germline-derived CDR1 and CDR2 are SGHAT and FQNNGV. DNA of the CDR3: TGTGCCAGCAGAGAGACCAACATTCAGTACTTC. It yields the protein CASRETNIQYF.

The rearrangement uses TRBV7-6 and TRBJ2-3; the match to TRBD2 covers 8 bases. This CDR3 has 20 residues. V lost 2 bases to trimming and J lost 0 bases; unmatched junction nucleotides: 16. The germline CDR1 and CDR2 sequences are SGHVS and FNYEAQ. The CDR3 spells CASSLRPDPVAGTSTDTQYF. The CDR3 DNA sequence: TGTGCCAGCAGCTTACGGCCAGACCCTGTAGCGGGAACTAGCACAGATACGCAGTATTTT.

The chain carries TRBV29-1 and TRBJ1-2, with a possible D match to TRBD1 (5 bases). The CDR3 loop spans 12 amino acids. V was clipped by 7 bases and J by 1 base, with 10 bases between them. The V gene's germline CDR1 is SQVTM and CDR2 ANQGSEA. Here the CDR3 DNA reads TGCAGCGCCGATGGGGGTAACTATGGCTACACCTTC. Its translation: CSADGGNYGYTF.

This clonotype was recorded many times. V is TRBV4-3 and J is TRBJ2-3; no firm D call. Germline V gene data show CDR1 as LGHNA and CDR2 as YSLEER. Trimming removed 1 base at V and 1 base at J, with 15 bases between. The CDR3 has 17 amino acids. This chain's CDR3 is CASSQVLVQLRTDTQYF. The CDR3, as DNA: TGCGCCAGCAGCCAAGTCCTAGTACAGCTTCGCACAGATACGCAGTATTTT.

The rearrangement joins TRBV5-1 to TRBJ2-7; 14 bases match TRBD2. The CDR3 length is 19 residues. The germline V gene encodes CDR1 SGHRS and CDR2 YFSETQ. V was pared by 0 bases and J by 5 bases, with 13 bases of the junction left unmatched. CDR3 in amino acids: CASSLEGPGLAGARDEQYF. The CDR3 bases are TGCGCCAGCAGCTTGGAGGGGCCGGGACTAGCGGGAGCTCGCGACGAGCAGTACTTC.

This clonotype was found a few times. The chain uses TRBV4-2 and TRBJ2-3; TRBD1 agrees at 9 bases. After removal of 1 base from V and 2 bases from J, the junction contained 10 bases not matched to a gene. Germline V lookup: CDR1 LGHNA, CDR2 YNFKEQ. This CDR3 spans 18 amino acids. The CDR3: CASSQGVNRGRHTDTQYF. The CDR3 coding sequence is TGTGCCAGCAGCCAAGGGGTCAACAGGGGGCGTCACACAGATACGCAGTATTTT.

This clonotype came up a few times. This chain uses TRBV5-1 with TRBJ2-1, with a tentative D call TRBD2 (5 bases). The germline gives CDR1 SGHRS, CDR2 YFSETQ. The V end lost 0 bases, the J end lost 4 bases, and 11 bases lay between the germline ends. The CDR3 totals 15 residues. CDR3 nucleotide sequence: TGCGCCAGCAGCTTGGAGGGAGCAACTTACAATGAGCAGTTCTTC. Translating it yields CASSLEGATYNEQFF.

The rearrangement links TRBV7-8 to TRBJ1-3, with D uncertain. Germline CDR1 is SGHVS and CDR2 is FQNEAQ. CDR3 length equals 16 residues. Deletions cut 0 bases from V and 2 bases from J, with 11 bases between. The DNA for the CDR3 is TGTGCCAGCAGCTTAGCAGTAAAGCTGCCTGGAAACACCATATATTTT. Its translation is CASSLAVKLPGNTIYF.

The J gene is TRBJ2-7, the V gene TRBV29-1, with unresolved D. The CDR3 runs to 13 residues. V dropped 0 bases and J dropped 0 bases, with 6 bases sitting between them. Germline-derived CDR1 and CDR2 are SQVTM and ANQGSEA. CDR3 bases: TGCAGCGTTGAAGAGGCGAGCTCCTACGAGCAGTACTTC. Its protein is CSVEEASSYEQYF.

This clonotype was found a few times. One end of the junction is discordant with germline, which a read error may explain. Here the CDR3 DNA reads TGTGCCAGCAGCAAGTCGGGGTACCCTGAGGCTTTCTTT. Its translation is CASSKSGYPEAFF. This chain connects TRBV13 to TRBJ1-1; D remains ambiguous. This CDR3 is built from 13 residues. Germline V CDR1 and CDR2: PRHDT, FYEKMQ (reference sequence).

A few counts support this clonotype. The V call is TRBV28, the J call TRBJ2-7; D ambiguous. Trimming pared 5 bases from V and 2 bases from J, leaving 13 bases between. Per the germline V gene, CDR1 is MDHEN and CDR2 is SYDVKM. The CDR3 totals 14 residues. CDR3 coding DNA: TGTGCCAGCAGTCACCGGCTCACAACCTACGAGCAGTACTTC. The encoded protein is CASSHRLTTYEQYF.

This clonotype was recorded many times. The chain couples TRBV29-1 to TRBJ2-7; 10 nucleotides match TRBD2. Trimming removed 2 bases from V and 7 bases from J; junction bases left unmatched: 11. In germline, CDR1 is SQVTM, CDR2 ANQGSEA. This CDR3 region has 15 residues. Here the CDR3 reads CSVERAGGVVSEQYF. For the CDR3, the DNA is TGCAGCGTTGAAAGAGCGGGAGGGGTAGTAAGTGAGCAGTACTTC.

There are a few counts of this clonotype. CDR3 amino acids: CASSYITRTGQNQQETQYF. CDR3 nucleotide sequence: TGTGCCAGCAGTTACATCACTCGGACAGGGCAAAATCAGCAAGAGACCCAGTACTTC. This chain connects TRBV6-5 to TRBJ2-5, with TRBD1 identical over 8 bases. CDR3 length: 19 amino acids. V was pared by 2 bases and J by 2 bases, with 16 bases of the junction left unmatched. Germline CDR1 MNHEY, CDR2 SVGAGI.

J is TRBJ2-5 and V is TRBV11-2; tentatively, D is TRBD2 (5 bases). Trimming removed 5 bases at V and 3 bases at J, with 13 bases between. Per germline, CDR1 SGHAT and CDR2 FQNNGV. The CDR3 contains 14 residues. The CDR3 loop is CASSRRTAKETQYF. The CDR3 DNA reads TGTGCCAGCAGCCGCAGGACTGCCAAAGAGACCCAGTACTTC.

This clonotype was detected only a few times. The chain combines TRBV29-1 with TRBJ1-1, with TRBD1 as a possible D gene (5 bases). The V gene's germline CDR1 is SQVTM and CDR2 ANQGSEA. V was clipped by 3 bases and J by 5 bases, with 13 bases between them. The CDR3 covers 13 residues. CDR3 loop: CSVESQGETEAFF. In nucleotides, the CDR3 is TGCAGCGTTGAGTCGCAGGGAGAGACTGAAGCTTTCTTT. Looking up the rest from reference TRBV29-1 and TRBJ1-1 gives the full variable domain: SAVISQKPSRDICQRGTSLTIQCQVDSQVTMMFWYRQQPGQSLTLIATANQGSEATYESGFVIDKFPISRPNLTFSTLTVSNMSPEDSSIYLCSVESQGETEAFFGQGTRLTVV.

J is TRBJ2-1 and V is TRBV15; D is perhaps TRBD1 (6 bases). Germline CDR1 LNHNV, CDR2 YYDKDF (reference sequence). The CDR3 spans 14 residues. Trimming shortened V by 2 bases and J by 4 bases, and 9 bases separated the two germline ends. The CDR3 DNA sequence: TGTGCCACCAGCAGACAGGGGAAATACAATGAGCAGTTCTTC. This sequence encodes CATSRQGKYNEQFF.

This chain uses TRBV4-1 with TRBJ2-7, with TRBD1 matching over 9 bases. V shed 5 bases, J shed 4 bases, and the junction held 9 bases outside the gene matches. The germline gives CDR1 MGHRA, CDR2 YSYEKL. The CDR3 is made up of 15 amino acids. The CDR3 DNA reads TGCGCCAGCAGCGACACAGGGGGCAGGGGTTACGAGCAGTACTTC. It encodes CASSDTGGRGYEQYF.

The table lists this clonotype with a few counts. The V gene is TRBV27, the J gene TRBJ1-2; possible D gene TRBD1, 5 bases. The germline V gene has CDR1 MNHEY and CDR2 SMNVEV (reference sequence). The CDR3 is 14 residues long. Trimming removed 6 bases at V and 3 bases at J, with 14 bases between. The CDR3 spells CASRLTGIHYGYTF. CDR3 nucleotides: TGTGCCAGCAGGCTCACAGGAATCCACTATGGCTACACCTTC.